This T cell receptor beta chain was captured in a study of T cell responses to AZD1222 COVID-19 vaccine. Study-level points and caveats: Unmutated variant regions are reportedly the target of nearly half of TCRs that are spike-specific. It was only after the peak T cell response that any repertoires were sampled.

Some clones are missing from TCRdb's copy, which holds only in-frame ones; the method was immunoSEQ multiplex PCR. Among approximately 100,000 clones listed, 70% to 90% were seen once. This CDR3 has 13 amino acids. CDR1 is SGHRS and CDR2 is YFSETQ in the germline V gene. As concerns this clone: Its target is not known. Its ends do not fully match the called genes, so a read error is possible.

This sample comprised peripheral blood, obtained 28 days after the second AZD1222 dose. The J gene is TRBJ2-1, the V gene TRBV5-1; D call uncertain. The sequence was obtained from an adult who received the AZD1222 COVID-19 vaccine. CDR3 coding DNA: TGCGCCAGCAGCCGGCGTTACTACGATGAGCAGTTCTTC. Encoded protein: CASSRRYYDEQFF.